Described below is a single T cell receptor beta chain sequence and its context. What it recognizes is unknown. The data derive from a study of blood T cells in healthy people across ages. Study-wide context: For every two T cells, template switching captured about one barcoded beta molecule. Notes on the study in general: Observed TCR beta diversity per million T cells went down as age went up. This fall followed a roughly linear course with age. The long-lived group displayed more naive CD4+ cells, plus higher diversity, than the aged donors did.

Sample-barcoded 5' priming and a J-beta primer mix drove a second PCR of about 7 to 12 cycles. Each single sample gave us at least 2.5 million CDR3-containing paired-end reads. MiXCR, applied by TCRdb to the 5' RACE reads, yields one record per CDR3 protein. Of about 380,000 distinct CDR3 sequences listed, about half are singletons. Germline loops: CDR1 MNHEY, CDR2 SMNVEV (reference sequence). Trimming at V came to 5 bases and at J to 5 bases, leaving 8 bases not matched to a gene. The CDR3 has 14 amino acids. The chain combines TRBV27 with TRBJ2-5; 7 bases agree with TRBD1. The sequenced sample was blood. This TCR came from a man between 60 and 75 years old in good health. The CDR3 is CASSVGHRGETQYF. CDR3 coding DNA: TGTGCCAGCAGTGTAGGGCACAGGGGTGAGACCCAGTACTTC.